These 28 T cell receptor beta chains share one sample of origin, sequenced in a study of blood T cell repertoires in COVID-19. Method: immunoSEQ multiplex PCR; TCRdb's copy keeps in-frame clones and lacks some. The sample comprises about 140,000 clones, approximately 86% of which are singletons, and around 5% rests with the top ten. The source material was peripheral blood. The receptor set was obtained from a human donor in a cohort sampled during active COVID-19.

This CDR3 is CASSQELNSPLHF. CDR3 coding DNA: TGTGCCAGCAGCCAAGAATTAAATTCACCCCTCCACTTT. The chain recombines TRBV4-2 with TRBJ1-6; no clear D gene. Germline V gene lookup returns CDR1 LGHNA and CDR2 YNFKEQ. The CDR3 contains 13 residues. V lost 0 bases and J lost 7, with 4 bases in between.

In its sample, this clone was seen many times. This chain connects TRBV7-2 to TRBJ2-7; 7 positions match TRBD2. The junction had 6 bases not matched to a gene; V was cut back by 0 bases and J by 7 bases. Germline loops: CDR1 SGHTA, CDR2 FQGNSA. CDR3 length: 14 amino acids. CDR3 region: CASSLALGGEEQYF. As DNA, the CDR3 is TGTGCCAGCAGCTTAGCGCTTGGGGGGGAAGAGCAGTACTTC.

This clone is a singleton in its sample. Compared with germline, one end of the junction differs, possibly owing to a read error. The J gene is TRBJ2-1, the V gene TRBV2; TRBD1 matches 8 bases. Germline V gene sequence: CDR1 SNHLY, CDR2 FYNNEI. The CDR3 has 14 amino acids. DNA for the CDR3: TGTGCCAGCAGGGAAGGACAGGGCTACAATGAGCAGTTCTTC. This gives the protein CASREGQGYNEQFF.

The rearrangement joins TRBV5-1 to TRBJ2-5; possibly TRBD2 for D (6 bases). V was cut by 0 bases and J by 2 bases, with 17 bases left in between. The CDR3 is 17 amino acids. CDR1 SGHRS and CDR2 YFSETQ come from the germline V gene. CDR3 DNA: TGCGCCAGCAGCTTGGCCACAGGCGGGGACTCACAAGAGACCCAGTACTTC. It is translated as CASSLATGGDSQETQYF.

This chain joins TRBV12-1 and TRBJ2-7; the table calls TRBD2, which could not be checked here. TRBV12-1 constitutes a pseudogene. This CDR3 spans 18 amino acids. The CDR3 coding sequence is TGTGCCAGCAGCTTTCAGACTAGCGGGAGGGCCGGGTTCGACGAGCAGTACTTC. Its protein is CASSFQTSGRAGFDEQYF.

The V call is TRBV28, the J call TRBJ2-1, with TRBD2 matching over 11 bases. Germline CDR1 MDHEN, CDR2 SYDVKM. V lost 4 bases, J lost 5 bases, and 7 bases stayed unmatched. The CDR3 totals 16 residues. CDR3 in DNA: TGTGCCAGCAGTTCCGCTAGCGGGGGGTCAAACAATGAGCAGTTCTTC. As protein: CASSSASGGSNNEQFF.

V and J are TRBV9 and TRBJ2-2; 14 bases align to TRBD2. The trim removed 1 base at V and 6 bases at J, leaving 5 bases unmatched. The CDR3 is 17 residues long. Per germline, CDR1 SGDLS and CDR2 YYNGEE. CDR3 loop: CASSVPGLAGVAGELFF. The CDR3 DNA reads TGTGCCAGCAGCGTACCGGGACTAGCGGGAGTGGCCGGGGAGCTGTTTTTT.

The chain is built from TRBV28 and TRBJ1-3, with unresolved D. The ends were cut back, 3 bases at V and 0 bases at J, with 15 bases in the middle. Per the germline V gene, CDR1 is MDHEN and CDR2 is SYDVKM. The CDR3 spans 17 residues. The CDR3 DNA follows: TGTGCCAGCAGTTTCTTCGAGGCACCCAGCTCTGGAAACACCATATATTTT. This gives the protein CASSFFEAPSSGNTIYF.

This rearrangement joins TRBV28 to TRBJ2-2, with a possible D match to TRBD1 (7 bases). Trimming took off 4 bases at V and 7 bases at J, with 16 bases between the two ends. Per the germline V gene, CDR1 is MDHEN and CDR2 is SYDVKM. The CDR3 is 15 residues long. The CDR3 region is CASSSWRGLNGELFF. CDR3 in DNA: TGTGCCAGCAGTTCCTGGAGGGGGCTCAACGGGGAGCTGTTTTTT.

The count of this clone is one. The rearrangement uses TRBV5-1 and TRBJ2-7; D is perhaps TRBD2 (6 bases). Germline loops: CDR1 SGHRS, CDR2 YFSETQ. V lost 3 bases, J lost 5 bases, and 9 bases lay in between. This CDR3 has 12 amino acids. CDR3 in amino acids: CASSSDYHEQYF. CDR3 DNA: TGCGCCAGCAGCTCGGACTATCACGAGCAGTACTTC.

This clone was picked up one time. The genes are TRBV6-5 and TRBJ1-1, with TRBD1 as a possible D gene (5 bases). This CDR3 has 15 amino acids. CDR1 is MNHEY and CDR2 is SVGAGI in the germline V gene. V shed 2 bases and J shed 7 bases, with 17 bases lying between them. The DNA of the CDR3 is TGTGCCAGCAGTTACGGGGCAAGCTCAATCGATGAAGCTTTCTTT. It specifies CASSYGASSIDEAFF.

The chain couples TRBV5-1 to TRBJ2-3; 9 bases line up with TRBD2. Losses at the gene ends were 7 bases for V and 1 base for J; bases not matched to a gene: 4. CDR1 and CDR2 from the germline V gene are SGHRS and YFSETQ. The CDR3 covers 14 residues. The CDR3 sequence is CASQASGGTDTQYF. The CDR3 coding sequence is TGCGCCAGCCAAGCTAGCGGGGGCACAGATACGCAGTATTTT.

The chain has TRBV18 and TRBJ1-1; TRBD1 matches at 9 bases. V lost 3 bases and J lost 5; bases outside the gene matches: 7. CDR1 and CDR2 (germline): KGHSH, LQKENI. The CDR3 extends over 15 amino acids. CDR3: CASSPATGGKTEAFF. In DNA form, the CDR3 reads TGTGCCAGCTCACCCGCGACAGGGGGGAAAACTGAAGCTTTCTTT.

The gene calls are TRBV19 and TRBJ1-2, with a possible D match to TRBD1 (5 bases). The CDR3 runs to 14 residues. Germline V gene sequence: CDR1 LNHDA, CDR2 SQIVND (reference sequence). The V end lost 5 bases, the J end lost 8 bases, and 18 bases lay between the germline ends. The chain's CDR3 is CASSPLDRIGGYTF. Here the CDR3 DNA reads TGTGCCAGTAGTCCCCTCGACAGAATCGGCGGCTACACCTTC.

The chain recombines TRBV28 with TRBJ2-7, with 8 bases that match TRBD1. The germline gives CDR1 MDHEN, CDR2 SYDVKM. The CDR3 has 17 residues. V was clipped by 6 bases and J by 1 base; unmatched bases: 14. Here the CDR3 reads CASSQDRANYKSYEQYF. CDR3 nucleotides: TGTGCCAGCAGCCAGGACAGGGCTAATTATAAATCCTACGAGCAGTACTTC.

The chain carries TRBV18 and TRBJ2-7; 10 positions agree with TRBD2. J was trimmed by 7 bases and V by 6 bases; bases with no gene match: 15. Germline CDR1 and CDR2: KGHSH and LQKENI. The CDR3 extends over 16 amino acids. For the CDR3, the DNA is TGTGCCAGCTCGGGGGGGCGGACTAGCGGAGTTTGGGAGCAGTACTTC. Translation gives CASSGGRTSGVWEQYF. The variable domain in full, completed from reference TRBV18 and TRBJ2-7, reads NAGVMQNPRHLVRRRGQEARLRCSPMKGHSHVYWYRQLPEEGLKFMVYLQKENIIDESGMPKERFSAEFPKEGPSILRIQQVVRGDSAAYFCASSGGRTSGVWEQYFGPGTRLTVT.

The chain links TRBV3-1 (or the pseudogene TRBV3-2) to TRBJ2-7; 7 bases fit TRBD2. The length of the CDR3 is 12 residues. The V and J ends lost 5 bases and 6 bases, in that order; junction bases with no gene match: 4. Germline V CDR1 and CDR2: LGHDT, YNNKEL (reference sequence). CDR3 sequence (DNA): TGTGCCAGCAGCTACCCGGGGGGCGAGCAGTACTTC. Its translation: CASSYPGGEQYF.

The chain is built from TRBV7-2 and TRBJ1-5; TRBD1 matches at 12 bases. From germline, CDR1 is SGHTA and CDR2 FQGNSA. After removal of 5 bases from V and 2 bases from J, the junction contained 4 bases not matched to a gene. The length of the CDR3 is 16 residues. DNA of the CDR3: TGTGCCAGCAGCGTAGGGACAGGGGGCGGCAATCAGCCCCAGCATTTT. Translated: CASSVGTGGGNQPQHF.

The genes are TRBV27 and TRBJ1-5; 10 nucleotides align to TRBD1. Per germline, CDR1 MNHEY and CDR2 SMNVEV (reference sequence). The CDR3 is 18 residues long. J lost 6 bases, V lost 6 bases, and 17 bases had no gene match. This CDR3 is CASSPITFGQGGVQPQHF. The CDR3 DNA reads TGTGCCAGCAGCCCAATCACCTTCGGACAGGGGGGGGTTCAGCCCCAGCATTTT.

This clone is a singleton in its sample. The chain couples TRBV5-1 to TRBJ2-2; 15 bases fit TRBD2. In germline, CDR1 is SGHRS, CDR2 YFSETQ. The CDR3 totals 17 residues. With 3 bases clipped from V and 5 bases from J, the junction kept 5 bases outside the gene matches. The chain's CDR3 is CASSWTSGGAETGELFF. As DNA, the CDR3 is TGCGCCAGCAGCTGGACTAGCGGGGGGGCTGAGACCGGGGAGCTGTTTTTT.

The chain uses TRBV28 and TRBJ1-6, with TRBD1 as a possible D gene (5 bases). Trimming cost V 4 bases and J 4 bases, with 14 bases left between them. The CDR3 is 16 amino acids. Germline V lookup: CDR1 MDHEN, CDR2 SYDVKM. CDR3 in amino acids: CASSSQDTGYNSPLHF. For the CDR3, the DNA is TGTGCCAGCAGTTCACAGGACACTGGATATAATTCACCCCTCCACTTT.

This rearrangement joins TRBV5-1 to TRBJ2-7; 9 bases are a match to TRBD2. The J segment lost 5 bases and the V segment lost 5 bases, leaving 29 bases of the junction unmatched. There are 21 residues in the CDR3. The germline gives CDR1 SGHRS, CDR2 YFSETQ. The CDR3 region has the DNA TGCGCCAGCAGTTTCCCTGGAGGGCTAGCGGGATCCGCCGAGGTCCTCCACGAGCAGTACTTC. Amino acids: CASSFPGGLAGSAEVLHEQYF.

The chain couples TRBV12-3 or TRBV12-4 to TRBJ1-2; D gene uncertain. The CDR3 loop spans 12 amino acids. The germline V and J ends were trimmed by 1 base and 5 bases, with 5 bases remaining between them. The CDR3 sequence is CASSLGHYGYTF. CDR3 sequence (DNA): TGTGCCAGCAGTTTAGGTCATTATGGCTACACCTTC.

The chain has TRBV27 and TRBJ2-2; TRBD1 is a possible D gene (6 bases). V dropped 6 bases and J dropped 9 bases, with 26 bases sitting between them. CDR3 length: 17 residues. Germline V lookup: CDR1 MNHEY, CDR2 SMNVEV (reference sequence). CDR3 amino acids: CASRDRDTRPGRRELFF. The DNA of the CDR3 is TGTGCCAGCAGGGACCGGGACACTCGACCAGGTCGCCGGGAGCTGTTTTTT.

The chain combines TRBV7-2 with TRBJ1-1, with D possibly being TRBD1 (6 bases). Trimming pared 3 bases from V and 5 bases from J, leaving 19 bases between. This CDR3 spans 16 amino acids. Germline values: CDR1 SGHTA, CDR2 FQGNSA. CDR3 nucleotides: TGTGCCAGCAGCTTGAGGGCTTCAGGGGTCGGGACTGAAGCTTTCTTT. Its translation: CASSLRASGVGTEAFF.

The chain recombines TRBV7-2 with TRBJ2-7, with TRBD1 as a possible D gene (6 bases). Germline V gene data show CDR1 as SGHTA and CDR2 as FQGNSA. Trimming cost V 5 bases and J 3 bases, with 11 bases left between them. The CDR3 has 13 residues. CDR3 nucleotides: TGTGCCAGCAGCCGGGACACCTACTACGAGCAGTACTTC. Encoded protein: CASSRDTYYEQYF.

The chain couples TRBV12-3 or TRBV12-4 to TRBJ1-2; D not resolved. Trimming took off 2 bases at V and 8 bases at J, with 6 bases between the two ends. The length of the CDR3 is 11 residues. The CDR3 here is CASSLRGGYTF. The CDR3 DNA reads TGTGCCAGCAGTTTAAGAGGCGGCTACACCTTC.

This clone appeared a few times. The chain uses TRBV28 and TRBJ1-4; D not resolved. V lost 5 bases, J lost 4 bases, and 8 bases lay in between. The CDR3 is made up of 13 amino acids. Germline V CDR1 and CDR2: MDHEN, SYDVKM. The chain's CDR3 is CASSEAFNEKLFF. CDR3 nucleotides: TGTGCCAGCAGTGAAGCCTTTAATGAAAAACTGTTTTTT.